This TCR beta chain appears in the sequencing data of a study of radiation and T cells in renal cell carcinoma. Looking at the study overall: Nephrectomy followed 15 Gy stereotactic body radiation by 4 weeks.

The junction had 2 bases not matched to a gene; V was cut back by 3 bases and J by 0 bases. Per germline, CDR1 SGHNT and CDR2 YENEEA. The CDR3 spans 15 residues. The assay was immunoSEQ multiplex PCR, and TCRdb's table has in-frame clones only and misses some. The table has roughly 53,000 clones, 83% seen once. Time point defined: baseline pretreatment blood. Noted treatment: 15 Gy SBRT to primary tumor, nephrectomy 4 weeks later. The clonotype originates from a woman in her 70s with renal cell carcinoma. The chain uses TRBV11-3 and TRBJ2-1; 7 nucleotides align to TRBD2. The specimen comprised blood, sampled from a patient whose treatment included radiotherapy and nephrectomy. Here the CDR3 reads CASSFGGSSYNEQFF. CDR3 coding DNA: TGTGCCAGCAGCTTCGGCGGGAGCTCCTACAATGAGCAGTTCTTC.